This passage covers 25 T cell receptor beta chains from one sample sequenced in a study of technical replicates of blood from a few donors. The repertoire was sequenced with immunoSEQ multiplex PCR; TCRdb's copy has only in-frame clones and lacks some. The data contain about 73,000 clones, 93% of them seen just once; the ten biggest clones take up 0.2% to 0.3%. Sequencing input: T cells isolated from PBMCs. The source of these receptors is a human donor in good health.

This clone was counted a few times. The rearrangement uses TRBV9 and TRBJ1-1; the D gene is possibly TRBD1 (5 bases). V was shortened by 7 bases and J by 5 bases, with 15 bases between the two germline ends. This CDR3 has 13 amino acids. CDR1 is SGDLS, CDR2 YYNGEE, per germline. CDR3 protein: CASGQGGVTEAFF. CDR3 nucleotide sequence: TGTGCCAGCGGTCAGGGTGGGGTGACTGAAGCTTTCTTT. The variable domain in full, with the rest retrieved from reference TRBV9 and TRBJ1-1, is DSGVTQTPKHLITATGQRVTLRCSPRSGDLSVYWYQQSLDQGLQFLIQYYNGEERAKGNILERFSAQQFPDLHSELNLSSLELGDSALYFCASGQGGVTEAFFGQGTRLTVV.

This clone was detected only once. The CDR3 region is CASSLRQGYTF. CDR3 bases: TGTGCCAGCAGCCTCCGACAGGGCTACACCTTC. The V gene is TRBV11-3, the J gene TRBJ1-2; the D gene is possibly TRBD1 (5 bases). The V gene's germline CDR1 is SGHNT and CDR2 YENEEA. The CDR3 totals 11 residues. V was clipped by 5 bases and J by 8 bases, with 9 bases between them.

The chain carries TRBV7-8 and TRBJ2-7; D unclear. CDR3 size: 13 residues. Trimming took off 2 bases at V and 6 bases at J, with 11 bases between the two ends. Germline V lookup: CDR1 SGHVS, CDR2 FQNEAQ. The CDR3 DNA sequence: TGTGCCAGCAGCTTAAAACCGACAACCGAGCAGTACTTC. This codes for CASSLKPTTEQYF.

A single count supports this clone. V is TRBV5-1 and J is TRBJ1-1; 7 bases line up with TRBD1. The CDR3 is 17 amino acids. The ends lost 4 bases at V and 1 base at J; junction bases unmatched: 13. In germline, CDR1 is SGHRS, CDR2 YFSETQ. The CDR3 coding sequence is TGCGCCAGCAGCCTTGACAGGGTTGCTTTGTCGAACACTGAAGCTTTCTTT. Protein sequence: CASSLDRVALSNTEAFF.

The V and J genes are TRBV19 and TRBJ1-1; the D gene is possibly TRBD1 (5 bases). The CDR3 sequence is 12 residues long. Germline CDR1 is LNHDA and CDR2 is SQIVND (reference sequence). The V end was cut by 10 bases, the J end by 1 base, with 10 bases between. CDR3 nucleotide sequence: TGTGCCACCGCCCAGGGGAACACTGAAGCTTTCTTT. Amino acids: CATAQGNTEAFF.

The gene calls are TRBV7-9 and TRBJ1-1; TRBD1 might be the D (5 bases). The CDR3 contains 13 residues. The germline V gene encodes CDR1 SEHNR and CDR2 FQNEAQ (reference sequence). V was clipped by 4 bases and J by 1 base, with 7 bases between them. The CDR3 protein is CASSYDRNTEAFF. CDR3 in DNA: TGTGCCAGCAGCTACGACAGGAACACTGAAGCTTTCTTT.

The V and J genes are TRBV28 and TRBJ1-1; the D is unclear. Looked up from germline, CDR1 is MDHEN and CDR2 is SYDVKM. With 3 bases removed from V and 1 base from J, the gap between germline ends came to 12 bases. The CDR3 length is 15 residues. The CDR3 DNA sequence: TGTGCCAGCAGTTTGAGGGTAGCGGGGAACACTGAAGCTTTCTTT. Encoded protein: CASSLRVAGNTEAFF.

The chain joins TRBV28 to TRBJ1-4, with 8 bases lining up with TRBD1. CDR3 size: 14 residues. The V segment lost 3 bases and the J segment 8 bases; nucleotides outside the gene matches: 5. Germline-derived CDR1 and CDR2 are MDHEN and SYDVKM. Here the CDR3 reads CASSFTGGGEKLFF. Written as DNA, the CDR3 is TGTGCCAGCAGTTTTACAGGGGGAGGGGAAAAACTGTTTTTT.

J is TRBJ2-1 and V is TRBV4-1; D perhaps matches TRBD2 (5 bases). Germline V gene lookup returns CDR1 MGHRA and CDR2 YSYEKL. The CDR3 extends over 16 amino acids. Trimming removed 1 base at V and 0 bases at J, with 10 bases between. The CDR3 DNA follows: TGCGCCAGCAGCCAAGCTCCGGGGAGCTCCTACAATGAGCAGTTCTTC. This encodes CASSQAPGSSYNEQFF.

V is TRBV5-1 and J is TRBJ1-1; D is possibly TRBD1 (6 bases). V lost 3 bases and J 0 bases, leaving 15 bases between the germline ends. This CDR3 comprises 16 residues. Germline lookup yields CDR1 SGHRS and CDR2 YFSETQ. CDR3 in amino acids: CASSSSTGSMNTEAFF. The CDR3 nucleotides read TGCGCCAGCAGCTCATCGACAGGAAGCATGAACACTGAAGCTTTCTTT.

This clone has only one observation. V and J are TRBV15 and TRBJ2-3; D is perhaps TRBD1 (5 bases). V was trimmed by 3 bases and J by 0 bases, leaving 7 bases between them. Germline CDR1 reads LNHNV; CDR2 reads YYDKDF (reference sequence). The CDR3 totals 14 residues. The CDR3 sequence: CATSSRQSTDTQYF. The CDR3 DNA follows: TGTGCCACCAGCAGTCGACAGAGCACAGATACGCAGTATTTT.

The chain carries TRBV25-1 and TRBJ2-1; D is possibly TRBD2 (6 bases). The ends were cut back, 0 bases at V and 11 bases at J, with 11 bases in the middle. Germline CDR1 and CDR2: MGHDK and SYGVNS. The length of the CDR3 is 13 residues. The CDR3 protein is CASSEYYSGQQFF. CDR3 nucleotides: TGTGCCAGCAGTGAATATTATAGCGGCCAGCAGTTCTTC.

The CDR3 protein is CASILNTGPQETQYF. DNA of the CDR3: TGTGCCAGCATCCTCAACACAGGTCCACAAGAGACCCAGTACTTC. This chain uses TRBV5-5 with TRBJ2-5; possible D gene TRBD1, 5 bases. The CDR3 covers 15 residues. The germline V and J ends were trimmed by 6 bases and 2 bases, with 17 bases remaining between them. CDR1 SGHKS and CDR2 YYEKEE come from the germline V gene (reference sequence).

This chain links TRBV27 with TRBJ2-7; TRBD1 matches at 9 bases. With 2 bases clipped from V and 6 bases from J, the junction kept 14 bases outside the gene matches. Germline lookup yields CDR1 MNHEY and CDR2 SMNVEV (reference sequence). CDR3 length equals 17 residues. The CDR3 region has the DNA TGTGCCAGCAGTTTAGGCGGGACAGGGTTTTACGTAGGCGAGCAGTACTTC. Translated: CASSLGGTGFYVGEQYF.

V gene TRBV7-9 combines with J gene TRBJ1-1, with D perhaps matching TRBD1 (5 bases). The CDR3 totals 12 residues. V lost 2 bases and J lost 8, with 9 bases in between. Germline V gives CDR1 SEHNR, CDR2 FQNEAQ (reference sequence). CDR3 coding DNA: TGTGCCAGCAGCTTACCAGACAGAGAAGCTTTCTTT. Translated: CASSLPDREAFF.

This chain joins TRBV5-6 and TRBJ2-2; possibly TRBD2 for D (6 bases). The CDR3 loop spans 15 amino acids. Germline lookup yields CDR1 SGHDT and CDR2 YYEEEE. With 6 bases removed from V and 5 bases from J, the gap between germline ends came to 17 bases. The CDR3 DNA follows: TGTGCCAGCATAGCCACCGGGAGTGGTACCGGGGAGCTGTTTTTT. Residues: CASIATGSGTGELFF.

This clone was recorded once. This rearrangement joins TRBV9 to TRBJ2-7; 9 bases agree with TRBD1. V lost 0 bases to trimming and J lost 5 bases; unmatched junction nucleotides: 9. Germline-derived CDR1 and CDR2 are SGDLS and YYNGEE. The CDR3 extends over 16 amino acids. CDR3 sequence (DNA): TGTGCCAGCAGCGTAGTACCCGGGACAGGGATTAACGAGCAGTACTTC. Encoded protein: CASSVVPGTGINEQYF.

The V call is TRBV5-4, the J call TRBJ1-6; no clear D gene. The CDR3 is 14 residues long. In germline, CDR1 is SGHNT, CDR2 YYREEE (reference sequence). V was shortened by 0 bases and J by 9 bases, with 10 bases between the two germline ends. CDR3 protein: CASSLDSMSSPLHF. CDR3 in DNA: TGTGCCAGCAGCTTGGACTCCATGAGTTCACCCCTCCACTTT.

CDR3 sequence (DNA): TGTGCCAGCAGCCGATCTATCGGGGCTGGAAACACCATATATTTT. This gives the protein CASSRSIGAGNTIYF. This chain links TRBV4-2 with TRBJ1-3, with unresolved D. V lost 4 bases to trimming and J lost 2 bases, with 12 bases between them. CDR3 length: 15 residues. CDR1 and CDR2 from the germline V gene are LGHNA and YNFKEQ.

The V and J genes are TRBV5-1 and TRBJ1-1; perhaps TRBD1 as D (5 bases). This CDR3 is built from 15 residues. Per the germline V gene, CDR1 is SGHRS and CDR2 is YFSETQ. Trimming shortened V by 3 bases and J by 5 bases, and 17 bases separated the two germline ends. CDR3 sequence: CASSWGGEGHTEAFF. The CDR3 DNA reads as TGCGCCAGCAGCTGGGGGGGAGAAGGTCATACTGAAGCTTTCTTT.

The rearrangement links TRBV2 to TRBJ1-3; a weak D match, TRBD1 (5 bases). V was clipped by 5 bases and J by 0 bases, with 11 bases between them. CDR1 is SNHLY, CDR2 FYNNEI, per germline. This CDR3 comprises 15 residues. The CDR3 DNA reads TGTGCCAGCAGTTTCTTGGGGGGCTCTGGAAACACCATATATTTT. Encoded protein: CASSFLGGSGNTIYF.

The chain has TRBV7-9 and TRBJ2-1; 10 bases align to TRBD2. Germline V lookup: CDR1 SEHNR, CDR2 FQNEAQ (reference sequence). Trimming cost V 5 bases and J 9 bases; bases outside gene matches: 19. The CDR3 runs 18 residues. The DNA of the CDR3 is TGTGCCAGCAGCGGACGAACAGTAGCGGGAGGTCCCAGTAGTGAGCAGTTCTTC. Amino acids: CASSGRTVAGGPSSEQFF. Variable domain in full (rest from reference TRBV7-9 and TRBJ2-1): DTGVSQNPRHKITKRGQNVTFRCDPISEHNRLYWYRQTLGQGPEFLTYFQNEAQLEKSRLLSDRFSAERPKGSFSTLEIQRTEQGDSAMYLCASSGRTVAGGPSSEQFFGPGTRLTVL.

This sequence joins TRBV5-1 and TRBJ1-2; D is unclear. Germline V gene sequence: CDR1 SGHRS, CDR2 YFSETQ. The CDR3 runs to 13 residues. Trimming shortened V by 2 bases and J by 6 bases, and 11 bases separated the two germline ends. The CDR3 region has the DNA TGCGCCAGCAGCTTAGAGGGAGTCAATGGCTACACCTTC. Translation: CASSLEGVNGYTF.

CDR3 in DNA: TGTGCCACCAGCAGAGTGACCCGGAGCGGTACTATGAGGGAGCAGTACTTC. As protein: CATSRVTRSGTMREQYF. The chain employs TRBV15 and TRBJ2-7; a weak D match, TRBD2 (5 bases). The CDR3 is 17 residues long. The V gene lost 1 base and the J gene lost 7 bases, with 23 bases spanning the gap. Per the germline V gene, CDR1 is LNHNV and CDR2 is YYDKDF (reference sequence). Based on the CDR3 plus reference TRBV15 and TRBJ2-7, the full variable domain is DAMVIQNPRYQVTQFGKPVTLSCSQTLNHNVMYWYQQKSSQAPKLLFHYYDKDFNNEADTPDNFQSRRPNTSFCFLDIRSPGLGDTAMYLCATSRVTRSGTMREQYFGPGTRLTVT.

The rearrangement uses TRBV6-5 and TRBJ2-1; no definite D call. Per the germline V gene, CDR1 is MNHEY and CDR2 is SVGAGI. V shed 0 bases and J shed 4 bases, with 13 bases lying between them. The length of the CDR3 is 16 residues. The chain's CDR3 is CASSYSLINGYNEQFF. CDR3 in DNA: TGTGCCAGCAGTTACTCTTTGATAAACGGTTACAATGAGCAGTTCTTC.